These 20 T cell receptor beta chains originate from one sample sequenced in a study of post-analysis software for immune sequencing data. Study-level points and caveats: There were five TRBV segments more frequent in patients than controls, and TRBV5-6, TRBV5-1 and TRBV20-1 were among them.

Unique molecular identifiers were present in the TCR beta cDNA libraries. TCRdb recomputed calls from the PCR reads with MiXCR, one row per CDR3 protein. Of about 540,000 distinct CDR3 sequences in the sample, about a third were seen once. These receptors' antigens are unknown. Sequencing was carried out using blood. The receptors stem from a girl younger than 18 with multiple sclerosis.

This clonotype was counted a few times. The chain is built from TRBV5-1 and TRBJ1-1; D possibly corresponds to TRBD1 (5 bases). Trimming pared 0 bases from V and 1 base from J, leaving 10 bases between. Germline CDR1 and CDR2: SGHRS and YFSETQ. CDR3 length: 15 amino acids. The CDR3 DNA follows: TGCGCCAGCAGCTTGGCCGGTGGGGGGAACACTGAAGCTTTCTTT. It encodes CASSLAGGGNTEAFF. Supplemented by reference TRBV5-1 and TRBJ1-1, the full variable domain reads KAGVTQTPRYLIKTRGQQVTLSCSPISGHRSVSWYQQTPGQGLQFLFEYFSETQRNKGNFPGRFSGRQFSNSRSEMNVSTLELGDSALYLCASSLAGGGNTEAFFGQGTRLTVV.

The chain links TRBV27 to TRBJ1-1, with D tentatively TRBD1 (6 bases). Trimming cost V 4 bases and J 6 bases, with 21 bases left between them. The CDR3 spans 16 residues. Per germline, CDR1 MNHEY and CDR2 SMNVEV (reference sequence). Here the CDR3 DNA reads TGTGCCAGCAGTTCGACTCCGGGGGCGGTTGGGGCTGAAGCTTTCTTT. Translating it yields CASSSTPGAVGAEAFF.

There are a few counts of this clonotype. The genes are TRBV20-1 and TRBJ2-2; D unclear. V gave up 0 bases and J gave up 1 base, with 6 bases separating them. The CDR3 sequence is 14 residues long. Germline-derived CDR1 and CDR2 are DFQATT and SNEGSKA (reference sequence). The CDR3 nucleotides read TGCAGTGCTAGAGATCCTGGGAACACCGGGGAGCTGTTTTTT. This translates into CSARDPGNTGELFF.

This clonotype occurred a few times. The chain uses TRBV25-1 and TRBJ2-7, with D perhaps being TRBD1 or TRBD2 (5 bases each). In germline, CDR1 is MGHDK, CDR2 SYGVNS. V was trimmed by 3 bases and J by 5 bases, leaving 17 bases between them. The CDR3 consists of 15 residues. The CDR3 loop reads CASSEGTSVGDEQYF. The CDR3 DNA reads TGTGCCAGCAGTGAGGGCACTAGTGTGGGGGACGAGCAGTACTTC.

This clonotype turned up a few times. CDR3 nucleotide sequence: TGCAGTGCTGCGACAGGTTTGGGCCAAGAGACCCAGTACTTC. Protein product: CSAATGLGQETQYF. The genes are TRBV20-1 and TRBJ2-5, with a tentative D call TRBD1 (6 bases). CDR3 size: 14 residues. The ends were cut back, 5 bases at V and 1 base at J, with 14 bases in the middle. Germline-derived CDR1 and CDR2 are DFQATT and SNEGSKA (reference sequence).

This rearrangement joins TRBV6-5 to TRBJ2-7, with TRBD2 identical over 13 bases. V dropped 6 bases and J dropped 4; count of bases not matched to a gene: 9. From germline, CDR1 is MNHEY and CDR2 SVGAGI. The CDR3 has 16 amino acids. CDR3 protein: CASRTGLAGTRYEQYF. CDR3 nucleotides: TGTGCCAGCAGAACGGGACTAGCGGGGACCAGGTACGAGCAGTACTTC.

The V gene is TRBV6-2 or TRBV6-3, the J gene TRBJ2-1, with TRBD1 matching 12 bases. Germline CDR1 reads MNHEY; CDR2 reads SVGEGT. V shed 6 bases, J shed 8 bases, and the junction held 11 bases outside the gene matches. CDR3 length: 16 amino acids. This CDR3 reads CASRHSMGQGADEQFF. The CDR3, as DNA: TGTGCCAGCAGACACAGTATGGGACAGGGGGCGGATGAGCAGTTCTTC.

This clonotype has a handful of counts. The V call is TRBV20-1, the J call TRBJ2-5; D may correspond to TRBD1 or TRBD2 (5 bases each). The CDR3 spans 11 residues. Looked up from germline, CDR1 is DFQATT and CDR2 is SNEGSKA (reference sequence). V was shortened by 3 bases and J by 11 bases, with 13 bases between the two germline ends. CDR3 loop: CSARGDEEQYF. CDR3 in DNA: TGCAGTGCTAGGGGGGACGAGGAGCAGTACTTC.

The rearrangement joins TRBV11-2 to TRBJ2-6; 7 bases match TRBD1. CDR3 size: 15 residues. Germline loops: CDR1 SGHAT, CDR2 FQNNGV. The ends lost 6 bases at V and 3 bases at J; junction bases unmatched: 5. The CDR3 sequence is CASRRGRGGANVLTF. The CDR3 nucleotides read TGTGCCAGCAGGAGGGGGCGCGGTGGGGCCAACGTCCTGACTTTC. The full variable domain, in which reference TRBV11-2 and TRBJ2-6 provide the parts outside the CDR3, is EAGVAQSPRYKIIEKRQSVAFWCNPISGHATLYWYQQILGQGPKLLIQFQNNGVVDDSQLPKDRFSAERLKGVDSTLKIQPAKLEDSAVYLCASRRGRGGANVLTFGAGSRLTVL.

The table lists this clonotype with a few counts. The V call is TRBV27, the J call TRBJ1-4; 7 nucleotides align to TRBD1. The CDR3 length is 15 residues. With V trimmed by 6 bases and J by 3 bases, 7 bases remained unmatched. CDR1 is MNHEY and CDR2 is SMNVEV in the germline V gene (reference sequence). In nucleotides, the CDR3 is TGTGCCAGCAGCATCACAGGGGCCCCTAATGAAAAACTGTTTTTT. Its translation is CASSITGAPNEKLFF.

This sequence joins TRBV20-1 and TRBJ1-6, with TRBD1 identical over 7 bases. CDR1 and CDR2 from the germline V gene are DFQATT and SNEGSKA (reference sequence). V shed 0 bases and J 7 bases; nucleotides not matched to a gene: 9. There are 16 residues in the CDR3. DNA for the CDR3: TGCAGTGCTAGAGATCCAGGGGGGGGCGCCAATTCACCCCTCCACTTT. Its protein product is CSARDPGGGANSPLHF.

The chain combines TRBV24-1 with TRBJ2-1, with 8 bases aligning to TRBD2. The CDR3 covers 13 residues. Germline V gene lookup returns CDR1 KGHDR and CDR2 SFDVKD. With 9 bases clipped from V and 3 bases from J, the junction kept 3 bases outside the gene matches. CDR3 DNA: TGTGCCACCGAGCGGGGGTTCTACAATGAGCAGTTCTTC. This codes for CATERGFYNEQFF.

The chain couples TRBV20-1 to TRBJ2-7, with D unclear. Germline CDR1 is DFQATT and CDR2 is SNEGSKA (reference sequence). This CDR3 has 15 amino acids. Trimming shortened V by 2 bases and J by 2 bases, and 16 bases separated the two germline ends. The CDR3 coding sequence is TGCAGTGCTAGACCTAATGAGAGGTTACCCTACGAGCAGTACTTC. It yields the protein CSARPNERLPYEQYF.

The chain uses TRBV29-1 and TRBJ2-5; TRBD1 agrees at 7 bases. The CDR3 has 14 residues. Germline values: CDR1 SQVTM, CDR2 ANQGSEA. V lost 7 bases to trimming and J lost 5 bases; unmatched junction nucleotides: 13. Here the CDR3 reads CSAFRDSQGETQYF. The CDR3 nucleotides read TGCAGCGCTTTCCGGGACAGCCAGGGGGAGACCCAGTACTTC.

The V gene is TRBV20-1, the J gene TRBJ2-7, with 9 bases fitting TRBD2. The length of the CDR3 is 14 residues. V lost 6 bases, J lost 3 bases, and 9 bases stayed unmatched. Germline values: CDR1 DFQATT, CDR2 SNEGSKA (reference sequence). The CDR3: CSASDAGGYYEQYF. Here the CDR3 DNA reads TGCAGTGCCTCCGATGCGGGGGGGTACTACGAGCAGTACTTC.

This clonotype was observed a few times. This chain joins TRBV2 and TRBJ2-5, with D perhaps TRBD1 or TRBD2 (6 bases each). This CDR3 contains 16 residues. Germline lookup yields CDR1 SNHLY and CDR2 FYNNEI. V gave up 3 bases and J gave up 0 bases, with 14 bases separating them. The CDR3 is CASSEFQGGYQETQYF. The CDR3 DNA sequence: TGTGCCAGCAGTGAGTTCCAAGGGGGGTACCAAGAGACCCAGTACTTC.

The chain has TRBV29-1 and TRBJ2-5, with TRBD1 matching over 7 bases. This CDR3 spans 13 amino acids. With 6 bases clipped from V and 1 base from J, the junction kept 5 bases outside the gene matches. The V gene's germline CDR1 is SQVTM and CDR2 ANQGSEA. This CDR3 reads CSVARQGQETQYF. CDR3 sequence (DNA): TGCAGCGTGGCTAGACAGGGCCAAGAGACCCAGTACTTC.

V gene TRBV15 combines with J gene TRBJ2-7; 9 nucleotides agree with TRBD2. The end of the DNA is better explained by TRBJ2-5, so the J call may be wrong. This CDR3 has 20 amino acids. The germline V gene encodes CDR1 LNHNV and CDR2 YYDKDF (reference sequence). The DNA of the CDR3 is TGTGCCACCAGCAGTACAGAGCCTCTAATGTCGCGGGGGGGCTGGGAGACCCAGTACTTC. It specifies CATSSTEPLMSRGGWETQYF.

This clonotype was counted once. The J gene is TRBJ1-5, the V gene TRBV11-2; weak D call: TRBD1 (5 bases). Trimming took off 2 bases at V and 6 bases at J, with 26 bases between the two ends. The CDR3 is made up of 19 amino acids. CDR1 is SGHAT, CDR2 FQNNGV, per germline. The CDR3 sequence: CASSLTSSRAAAQGQPQHF. The CDR3 DNA sequence: TGTGCCAGCAGCTTAACGTCGTCCCGGGCAGCAGCTCAGGGTCAGCCCCAGCATTTT.

This sequence joins TRBV20-1 and TRBJ2-1; possibly TRBD2 for D (6 bases). The end of the DNA aligns better with TRBJ2-7, so the J call may be wrong. CDR3 length: 15 amino acids. Germline V gives CDR1 DFQATT, CDR2 SNEGSKA (reference sequence). CDR3 protein: CSANGGTPDYNEQYF. DNA of the CDR3: TGCAGTGCCAACGGCGGCACACCGGACTACAATGAGCAGTACTTC.